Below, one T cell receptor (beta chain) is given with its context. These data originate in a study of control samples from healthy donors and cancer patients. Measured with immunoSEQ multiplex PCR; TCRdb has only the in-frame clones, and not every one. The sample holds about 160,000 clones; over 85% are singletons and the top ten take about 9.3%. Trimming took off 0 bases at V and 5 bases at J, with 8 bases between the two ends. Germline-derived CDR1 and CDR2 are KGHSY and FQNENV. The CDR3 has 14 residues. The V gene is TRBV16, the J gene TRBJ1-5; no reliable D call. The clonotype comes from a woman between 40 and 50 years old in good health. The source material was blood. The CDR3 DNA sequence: TGTGCCAGCAGCCAATCAGGTGGGGATCAGCCCCAGCATTTT. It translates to CASSQSGGDQPQHF.